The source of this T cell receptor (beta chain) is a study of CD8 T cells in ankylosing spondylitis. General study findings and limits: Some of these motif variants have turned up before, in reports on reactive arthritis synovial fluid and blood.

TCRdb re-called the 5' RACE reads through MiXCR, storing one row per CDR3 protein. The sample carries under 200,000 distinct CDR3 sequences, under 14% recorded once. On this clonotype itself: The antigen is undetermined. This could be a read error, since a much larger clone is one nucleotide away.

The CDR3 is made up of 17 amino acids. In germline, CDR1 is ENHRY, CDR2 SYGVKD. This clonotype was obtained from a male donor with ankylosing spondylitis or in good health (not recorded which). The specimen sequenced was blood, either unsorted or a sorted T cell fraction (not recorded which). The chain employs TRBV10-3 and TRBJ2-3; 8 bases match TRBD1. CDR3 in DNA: TGTACCATCAGTGAGGCCAGGGGTCAGGGGGCTACAGATACGCAGTATTTT. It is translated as CTISEARGQGATDTQYF.